These T cell receptor beta chains were read from a single sample in a study of OX40 agonist ivuxolimab in advanced cancers. Sequenced by immunoSEQ multiplex PCR; TCRdb stores in-frame clones only, minus some. The sample includes under 25,000 clones, roughly 85% of them seen just once. Sequencing used CD4+ or CD8+ T cells sorted from blood, obtained in a trial of the OX40 agonist ivuxolimab. The receptors originated from an adult with an advanced solid tumor such as melanoma, head and neck, liver or kidney cancer. Each CDR3 is given with its conserved first and last residue. D genes are given only for firm matches. Clone size appears in some rows only: once, few, many, or a class for an expanded clone.

D gene: .
J gene: TRBJ2-5
clone size: .
V gene: TRBV2
CDR3 protein: CAFQRGVGETQYF
CDR3 DNA: TGTGCCTTCCAGAGGGGGGTAGGAGAGACCCAGTACTTC

D gene: TRBD1
J gene: TRBJ1-2
clone size: .
V gene: TRBV4-1
CDR3 protein: CASRPGQGLYGYTF
CDR3 DNA: TGCGCCAGCAGACCCGGACAGGGCCTCTATGGCTACACCTTC

D gene: .
J gene: TRBJ2-7
clone size: .
V gene: TRBV5-1
CDR3 protein: CASSLEQGGEQYF
CDR3 DNA: TGCGCCAGCAGCTTGGAGCAGGGTGGTGAGCAGTACTTC

D gene: .
J gene: TRBJ1-2
clone size: once
V gene: TRBV28
CDR3 protein: CASSYKQAGSRYNGYTF
CDR3 DNA: TGTGCCAGCAGTTACAAACAGGCGGGGAGCAGGTACAATGGCTACACCTTC

D gene: .
J gene: TRBJ2-7
clone size: .
V gene: TRBV6-5
CDR3 protein: CASSAGQTLYEQYF
CDR3 DNA: TGTGCCAGCAGTGCGGGACAGACCCTCTACGAGCAGTACTTC

D gene: TRBD1
J gene: TRBJ1-1
clone size: few
V gene: TRBV5-6
CDR3 protein: CASSGQGWNTEAFF
CDR3 DNA: TGTGCCAGCAGCGGACAGGGTTGGAACACTGAAGCTTTCTTT

D gene: .
J gene: TRBJ1-2
clone size: .
V gene: TRBV7-6
CDR3 protein: CASSPDTTGGYTF
CDR3 DNA: TGTGCCAGCAGCCCAGACACTACCGGGGGCTACACCTTC

D gene: .
J gene: TRBJ1-2
clone size: few
V gene: TRBV2
CDR3 protein: CASSEAMGVAGPHGYTF
CDR3 DNA: TGTGCCAGCAGTGAAGCCATGGGGGTCGCAGGCCCTCATGGCTACACCTTC

D gene: .
J gene: TRBJ2-1
clone size: .
V gene: TRBV6-1
CDR3 protein: CASIRGETNEQFF
CDR3 DNA: TGTGCCAGCATCCGCGGGGAAACCAATGAGCAGTTCTTC

D gene: TRBD1
J gene: TRBJ1-6
clone size: .
V gene: TRBV27
CDR3 protein: CASSILTGGGSYNSPLHF
CDR3 DNA: TGTGCCAGCAGCATCCTGACAGGGGGTGGGTCCTATAATTCACCCCTCCACTTT

D gene: TRBD1
J gene: TRBJ1-2
clone size: .
V gene: TRBV4-2
CDR3 protein: CASSPRDRGRVDYGYTF
CDR3 DNA: TGTGCCAGCAGCCCCCGGGACAGGGGGCGGGTAGACTATGGCTACACCTTC

D gene: .
J gene: TRBJ2-1
clone size: .
V gene: TRBV6-6
CDR3 protein: CASSYSRNEQFF
CDR3 DNA: TGTGCCAGCAGTTACTCGAGGAATGAGCAGTTCTTC

D gene: .
J gene: TRBJ1-1
clone size: .
V gene: TRBV4-2
CDR3 protein: CASSQAGRDTEAFF
CDR3 DNA: TGTGCCAGCAGCCAAGCTGGGAGGGACACTGAAGCTTTCTTT

D gene: .
J gene: TRBJ2-7
clone size: .
V gene: TRBV27
CDR3 protein: CASSLWGGPARNEQYF
CDR3 DNA: TGTGCCAGCAGTTTATGGGGGGGGCCGGCCAGAAACGAGCAGTACTTC

D gene: .
J gene: TRBJ1-2
clone size: .
V gene: TRBV4-1
CDR3 protein: CASSQDDSFYTF
CDR3 DNA: TGCGCCAGCAGCCAAGACGACAGCTTCTACACCTTC

D gene: .
J gene: TRBJ1-1
clone size: .
V gene: TRBV4-1
CDR3 protein: CASSQVSGTANTEAFF
CDR3 DNA: TGCGCCAGCAGCCAAGTCTCCGGGACGGCGAACACTGAAGCTTTCTTT

D gene: .
J gene: TRBJ1-1
clone size: .
V gene: TRBV5-1
CDR3 protein: CASSYNGGINTEAFF
CDR3 DNA: TGCGCCAGCAGCTATAATGGGGGGATCAACACTGAAGCTTTCTTT

D gene: TRBD1
J gene: TRBJ1-4
clone size: few
V gene: TRBV7-7
CDR3 protein: CVRDREEKLFF
CDR3 DNA: TGTGTACGGGACAGGGAGGAAAAACTGTTTTTT

D gene: TRBD1
J gene: TRBJ2-7
clone size: .
V gene: TRBV30
CDR3 protein: CAWSETYRGSYEQYF
CDR3 DNA: TGTGCCTGGAGTGAAACCTACAGGGGCTCCTACGAGCAGTACTTC

D gene: TRBD1
J gene: TRBJ2-1
clone size: .
V gene: TRBV25-1
CDR3 protein: CASSVGTGDVEQFF
CDR3 DNA: TGTGCCAGCAGTGTAGGGACAGGGGACGTTGAGCAGTTCTTC

D gene: TRBD2
J gene: TRBJ2-1
clone size: .
V gene: TRBV27
CDR3 protein: CASSLGVAGGPRDEQFF
CDR3 DNA: TGTGCCAGCAGTTTAGGGGTAGCGGGAGGGCCTCGGGATGAGCAGTTCTTC

D gene: TRBD1
J gene: TRBJ1-4
clone size: .
V gene: TRBV5-5
CDR3 protein: CASSQTGNEKLFF
CDR3 DNA: TGTGCCAGCAGCCAGACAGGGAATGAAAAACTGTTTTTT

D gene: TRBD1
J gene: TRBJ2-5
clone size: .
V gene: TRBV6-5
CDR3 protein: CASWLRDRAKETQYF
CDR3 DNA: TGTGCCAGCTGGCTTCGAGACAGGGCTAAAGAGACCCAGTACTTC

D gene: .
J gene: TRBJ1-1
clone size: .
V gene: TRBV5-1
CDR3 protein: CASSPWTAMNTEAFF
CDR3 DNA: TGCGCCAGCAGCCCATGGACAGCCATGAACACTGAAGCTTTCTTT

D gene: .
J gene: TRBJ2-3
clone size: .
V gene: TRBV19
CDR3 protein: CASSIRGLGGTDTQYF
CDR3 DNA: TGTGCCAGTAGTATCCGGGGACTGGGCGGAACAGATACGCAGTATTTT

D gene: .
J gene: TRBJ2-1
clone size: .
V gene: TRBV6-5
CDR3 protein: CASSYSAGRHEQFF
CDR3 DNA: TGTGCCAGCAGTTATTCCGCCGGCCGCCATGAGCAGTTCTTC

D gene: TRBD2
J gene: TRBJ2-1
clone size: .
V gene: TRBV27
CDR3 protein: CASSPGTSGLNEQFF
CDR3 DNA: TGTGCCAGCAGTCCTGGGACTAGCGGGCTCAATGAGCAGTTCTTC

D gene: .
J gene: TRBJ1-4
clone size: .
V gene: TRBV27
CDR3 protein: CASSSGTPIREKLFF
CDR3 DNA: TGTGCCAGCAGTTCAGGGACCCCGATCCGGGAAAAACTGTTTTTT

D gene: .
J gene: TRBJ2-1
clone size: .
V gene: TRBV11-2
CDR3 protein: CASSYLLANEQFF
CDR3 DNA: TGTGCCAGCAGCTACCTCCTGGCAAATGAGCAGTTCTTC

D gene: .
J gene: TRBJ2-6
clone size: .
V gene: TRBV27
CDR3 protein: CASSLVAGFGANVLTF
CDR3 DNA: TGTGCCAGCAGCCTAGTGGCCGGGTTTGGGGCCAACGTCCTGACTTTC

D gene: TRBD1
J gene: TRBJ1-5
clone size: few
V gene: TRBV19
CDR3 protein: CASKGDSSNQPQHF
CDR3 DNA: TGTGCCAGTAAGGGGGACAGCTCAAATCAGCCCCAGCATTTT

D gene: .
J gene: TRBJ1-6
clone size: .
V gene: TRBV4-1
CDR3 protein: CASSQDPPERPSTLHF
CDR3 DNA: TGCGCCAGCAGCCAAGATCCTCCAGAGCGGCCTTCTACCCTCCACTTT

D gene: .
J gene: TRBJ2-2
clone size: .
V gene: TRBV7-6
CDR3 protein: CASSSTRNTGELFF
CDR3 DNA: TGTGCCAGCAGCTCCACACGGAACACCGGGGAGCTGTTTTTT

D gene: TRBD1
J gene: TRBJ1-5
clone size: .
V gene: TRBV19
CDR3 protein: CASSIPRQGSNQPQHF
CDR3 DNA: TGTGCCAGTAGTATTCCCCGACAGGGTAGCAATCAGCCCCAGCATTTT

D gene: TRBD1
J gene: TRBJ1-5
clone size: .
V gene: TRBV4-1
CDR3 protein: CASSQEAGGLSQPQHF
CDR3 DNA: TGCGCCAGCAGCCAAGAGGCAGGGGGTTTGAGTCAGCCCCAGCATTTT

D gene: .
J gene: TRBJ1-6
clone size: .
V gene: TRBV4-1
CDR3 protein: CASSQRAYQGNSPLHF
CDR3 DNA: TGCGCCAGCAGCCAAAGGGCCTACCAAGGGAATTCACCCCTCCACTTT

D gene: TRBD1
J gene: TRBJ2-7
clone size: .
V gene: TRBV6-1
CDR3 protein: CASSLWGQGQYEQYF
CDR3 DNA: TGTGCCAGCAGCCTCTGGGGACAGGGGCAATACGAGCAGTACTTC

D gene: .
J gene: TRBJ1-2
clone size: few
V gene: TRBV4-1
CDR3 protein: CASSPRMWDSYGYTF
CDR3 DNA: TGCGCCAGCAGCCCCCGCATGTGGGACTCCTATGGCTACACCTTC

D gene: .
J gene: TRBJ1-2
clone size: .
V gene: TRBV7-9
CDR3 protein: CASSLETPTRGVGTF
CDR3 DNA: TGTGCCAGCAGCTTAGAAACCCCTACTCGGGGGGTAGGGACCTTC

D gene: .
J gene: TRBJ2-3
clone size: .
V gene: TRBV11-1
CDR3 protein: CASSLAPERVPDTQYF
CDR3 DNA: TGTGCCAGCAGCTTGGCTCCGGAGCGGGTCCCAGATACGCAGTATTTT

D gene: .
J gene: TRBJ2-3
clone size: .
V gene: TRBV4-1
CDR3 protein: CASSQERGRGASTDTQYF
CDR3 DNA: TGCGCCAGCAGCCAAGAAAGGGGGCGGGGAGCGAGCACAGATACGCAGTATTTT

D gene: TRBD2
J gene: TRBJ2-2
clone size: .
V gene: TRBV19
CDR3 protein: CASGRGATNTGELFF
CDR3 DNA: TGTGCCAGTGGGAGGGGCGCTACGAACACCGGGGAGCTGTTTTTT

D gene: .
J gene: TRBJ2-7
clone size: .
V gene: TRBV27
CDR3 protein: CASRFFALSEQYF
CDR3 DNA: TGTGCCAGCAGGTTCTTTGCGTTGAGTGAGCAGTACTTC

D gene: .
J gene: TRBJ2-7
clone size: .
V gene: TRBV27
CDR3 protein: CASSPPGARPTYEQYF
CDR3 DNA: TGTGCCAGCAGTCCGCCCGGTGCCCGCCCTACCTACGAGCAGTACTTC

D gene: .
J gene: TRBJ1-1
clone size: .
V gene: TRBV5-6
CDR3 protein: CASSLGFGRTTEAFF
CDR3 DNA: TGTGCCAGCAGCTTGGGTTTCGGAAGGACCACTGAAGCTTTCTTT

D gene: .
J gene: TRBJ2-7
clone size: .
V gene: TRBV5-1
CDR3 protein: CASSLRAESSYEQYF
CDR3 DNA: TGCGCCAGCAGCTTGAGGGCAGAAAGCTCCTACGAGCAGTACTTC

D gene: .
J gene: TRBJ1-1
clone size: .
V gene: TRBV7-2
CDR3 protein: CASSGLDWTVTEAFF
CDR3 DNA: TGTGCCAGCAGCGGACTCGATTGGACAGTCACTGAAGCTTTCTTT

D gene: .
J gene: TRBJ1-1
clone size: .
V gene: TRBV4-2
CDR3 protein: CATGGEMNTEAFF
CDR3 DNA: TGTGCCACGGGCGGGGAGATGAACACTGAAGCTTTCTTT